This is a list of T cell receptor beta chains from one sample in a study of CD8 T cells in ankylosing spondylitis. TCRdb redid the calling of the 5' RACE reads with MiXCR, one entry per CDR3 protein. The table shows 80,000 to 90,000 distinct CDR3 sequences, with about 27% occurring only once. The sequencing input was blood, either unsorted or a sorted T cell fraction (not recorded which). The receptors originated from a male donor with ankylosing spondylitis or in good health (not recorded which). The CDR3 runs from the conserved cysteine through the conserved F or W. The D gene is left open where the match is weak. Clone size is given for some rows only: seen once, a few or many times, or a class if the clone is expanded.

J gene: TRBJ2-7
D gene: NA
V gene: TRBV27
clone size: NA
CDR3 DNA: TGTGCCAGCAGTCCCATAGGGGATGGGGACTACGAGCAGTACTTC
CDR3 protein: CASSPIGDGDYEQYF

J gene: TRBJ2-6
D gene: NA
V gene: TRBV5-5
clone size: NA
CDR3 DNA: TGTGCCAGCAGCTTCGCTTATTCCTCCTCTGGGGCCAACGTCCTGACTTTC
CDR3 protein: CASSFAYSSSGANVLTF

J gene: TRBJ1-2
D gene: NA
V gene: TRBV5-6
clone size: NA
CDR3 DNA: TGTGCCAGCAGCTTGCAAGGGGACTATGGCTACACCTTC
CDR3 protein: CASSLQGDYGYTF

J gene: TRBJ2-2
D gene: TRBD1
V gene: TRBV7-7
clone size: NA
CDR3 DNA: TGTGCCAGCAGCCAACAGGGGATCGGCACCGGGGAGCTGTTTTTT
CDR3 protein: CASSQQGIGTGELFF

J gene: TRBJ2-5
D gene: NA
V gene: TRBV7-3
clone size: many
CDR3 DNA: TGTGCCAGCAGCTTAGAGTCCGGTTTGGGGGAGACCCAGTACTTC
CDR3 protein: CASSLESGLGETQYF

J gene: TRBJ1-2
D gene: TRBD1
V gene: TRBV5-1
clone size: NA
CDR3 DNA: TGCGCCAGCAGCTTGGACAGGGGGCGGGACGGCTATGGCTACACCTTC
CDR3 protein: CASSLDRGRDGYGYTF

J gene: TRBJ1-5
D gene: NA
V gene: TRBV14
clone size: few
CDR3 DNA: TGTGCCAGCAGCCAAGTTGTCTATAATCAGCCCCAGCATTTT
CDR3 protein: CASSQVVYNQPQHF

J gene: TRBJ2-5
D gene: NA
V gene: TRBV5-1
clone size: few
CDR3 DNA: TGCGCCAGCAGCTCCGGTACACCCGGAGTTCAGTACTTC
CDR3 protein: CASSSGTPGVQYF

J gene: TRBJ2-7
D gene: NA
V gene: TRBV2
clone size: NA
CDR3 DNA: TGTGCCAGCAGTGCTGACAGTCTCTCCTACGAGCAGTACTTC
CDR3 protein: CASSADSLSYEQYF

J gene: TRBJ1-6
D gene: NA
V gene: TRBV20-1
clone size: NA
CDR3 DNA: TGCAGTGCTAGAGATCACGCCCATTCACCCCTCCACTTT
CDR3 protein: CSARDHAHSPLHF

J gene: TRBJ2-1
D gene: TRBD2
V gene: TRBV5-1
clone size: NA
CDR3 DNA: TGCGCCAGTCGGACTAGCGGGTTATACAATGAGCAGTTCTTC
CDR3 protein: CASRTSGLYNEQFF

J gene: TRBJ2-3
D gene: TRBD2
V gene: TRBV11-2
clone size: NA
CDR3 DNA: TGTGCCAGCAGGACTAGCGGGGGCACAGATACGCAGTATTTT
CDR3 protein: CASRTSGGTDTQYF

J gene: TRBJ2-2
D gene: NA
V gene: TRBV30
clone size: NA
CDR3 DNA: TGTGCCTGGAGGGAAGGGTTAGTCACCGGGGAGCTGTTTTTT
CDR3 protein: CAWREGLVTGELFF

J gene: TRBJ2-1
D gene: NA
V gene: TRBV20-1
clone size: NA
CDR3 DNA: TGCAGTGCAGGCGGGGACTCGACCAATGAGCAGTTCTTC
CDR3 protein: CSAGGDSTNEQFF

J gene: TRBJ1-1
D gene: TRBD1
V gene: TRBV7-2
clone size: NA
CDR3 DNA: TGTGCCAGCAGCCACCGGGACAGTTTGAACACTGAAGCTTTCTTT
CDR3 protein: CASSHRDSLNTEAFF

J gene: TRBJ1-1
D gene: NA
V gene: TRBV5-6
clone size: NA
CDR3 DNA: TGTGCCAGCAGCCCCCAGCCAGGCAGATCTGAAGCTTTCTTT
CDR3 protein: CASSPQPGRSEAFF

J gene: TRBJ1-1
D gene: NA
V gene: TRBV29-1
clone size: few
CDR3 DNA: TGCAGCGTTGACATTCTGAACACTGAAGCTTTCTTT
CDR3 protein: CSVDILNTEAFF

J gene: TRBJ1-1
D gene: TRBD1
V gene: TRBV6-1
clone size: NA
CDR3 DNA: TGTGCCAGCAGTGCCGGGACAGGGGTTATGAACACTGAAGCTTTCTTT
CDR3 protein: CASSAGTGVMNTEAFF

J gene: TRBJ2-4
D gene: NA
V gene: TRBV20-1
clone size: NA
CDR3 DNA: TGCAGTGCTAGAGATTGGACAGAAGGGGACATTCAGTACTTC
CDR3 protein: CSARDWTEGDIQYF

J gene: TRBJ2-2
D gene: NA
V gene: TRBV29-1
clone size: few
CDR3 DNA: TGCAGCGCGGGCTCGGCAGATAACACCGGGGAGCTGTTTTTT
CDR3 protein: CSAGSADNTGELFF

J gene: TRBJ2-1
D gene: NA
V gene: TRBV5-6
clone size: many
CDR3 DNA: TGTGCCAGCAGCTTGGGTGGTGACAATGAGCAGTTCTTC
CDR3 protein: CASSLGGDNEQFF

J gene: TRBJ2-1
D gene: TRBD2
V gene: TRBV7-3
clone size: few
CDR3 DNA: TGTGCCAGCAGCCCCATCGGGGTGGCTAGCGGCTACAATGAGCAGTTCTTC
CDR3 protein: CASSPIGVASGYNEQFF

J gene: TRBJ2-1
D gene: NA
V gene: TRBV6-2/TRBV6-3
clone size: few
CDR3 DNA: TGTGCCAGCAGTTATTGGAGTGCGCGGAACAATGAGCAGTTCTTC
CDR3 protein: CASSYWSARNNEQFF

J gene: TRBJ1-6
D gene: NA
V gene: TRBV20-1
clone size: NA
CDR3 DNA: TGCAGTGCTACCCTGACCCGGGGGGGTTCAGGCTCACCCCTCCACTTT
CDR3 protein: CSATLTRGGSGSPLHF

J gene: TRBJ2-3
D gene: TRBD1
V gene: TRBV6-5
clone size: few
CDR3 DNA: TGTGCCAGCAGTTTTTCCTCAAGGGGGCGAACGGGTACGCAGTATTTT
CDR3 protein: CASSFSSRGRTGTQYF

J gene: TRBJ2-1
D gene: NA
V gene: TRBV14
clone size: NA
CDR3 DNA: TGTGCCAGCAGCCTAATTGGGAGAGAATCCTACAATGAGCAGTTCTTC
CDR3 protein: CASSLIGRESYNEQFF

J gene: TRBJ2-7
D gene: NA
V gene: TRBV5-1
clone size: NA
CDR3 DNA: TGCGCCAGCAGCTTGGATGTAGAAGGATCGGTGACCTACGAGCAGTACTTC
CDR3 protein: CASSLDVEGSVTYEQYF

J gene: TRBJ1-2
D gene: NA
V gene: TRBV25-1
clone size: NA
CDR3 DNA: TGTGCCAGCAGTGGCTTGGAGGTGGCCTATGGCTACACCTTC
CDR3 protein: CASSGLEVAYGYTF

J gene: TRBJ1-1
D gene: TRBD1
V gene: TRBV7-2
clone size: NA
CDR3 DNA: TGTGCCAGCAGCGGGACAGGGGGTTGGAACACTGAAGCTTTCTTT
CDR3 protein: CASSGTGGWNTEAFF

J gene: TRBJ2-5
D gene: TRBD2
V gene: TRBV11-1
clone size: NA
CDR3 DNA: TGTGCCAGCAGCTTGGGTTCGCTAGCGGGAGAGACCCAGTACTTC
CDR3 protein: CASSLGSLAGETQYF

J gene: TRBJ1-2
D gene: TRBD1
V gene: TRBV7-9
clone size: NA
CDR3 DNA: TGTGCCAGCAGCCTAACAGGGGAAAGCTATGGCTACACCTTC
CDR3 protein: CASSLTGESYGYTF

J gene: TRBJ2-1
D gene: NA
V gene: TRBV7-3
clone size: NA
CDR3 DNA: TGTGCCAGCAGCCTACAATTAGGACCCGACAATGAGCAGTTCTTC
CDR3 protein: CASSLQLGPDNEQFF

J gene: TRBJ2-1
D gene: TRBD2
V gene: TRBV5-1
clone size: NA
CDR3 DNA: TGCGCCAGCAGCCCGCTAGCTAGCGGGGGAGGCAATGACCAGTTCTTC
CDR3 protein: CASSPLASGGGNDQFF

J gene: TRBJ2-3
D gene: TRBD2
V gene: TRBV29-1
clone size: NA
CDR3 DNA: TGCAGCGTTGAGGGAGCGGGAGTTGGAGATACGCAGTATTTT
CDR3 protein: CSVEGAGVGDTQYF

J gene: TRBJ1-2
D gene: NA
V gene: TRBV15
clone size: few
CDR3 DNA: TGTGCCACCAGCAGAGATCCAGGGCCTTATGGCTACACCTTC
CDR3 protein: CATSRDPGPYGYTF

J gene: TRBJ2-1
D gene: TRBD2
V gene: TRBV6-5
clone size: many
CDR3 DNA: TGTGCCAGCAGTTACTTCGGCGGGAGGGGAGGGTCTGAGCAGTTCTTC
CDR3 protein: CASSYFGGRGGSEQFF

J gene: TRBJ2-1
D gene: NA
V gene: TRBV7-7
clone size: NA
CDR3 DNA: TGTGCCAGCAGCTTCAACTCCTACAATGAGCAGTTCTTC
CDR3 protein: CASSFNSYNEQFF

J gene: TRBJ2-5
D gene: NA
V gene: TRBV7-3
clone size: once
CDR3 DNA: TGTGCCAGCAGCCACCGGGAGAAAGAGACCCAGTACTTC
CDR3 protein: CASSHREKETQYF

J gene: TRBJ2-1
D gene: NA
V gene: TRBV9
clone size: NA
CDR3 DNA: TGTGCCAGCAGCAAGCGGACTCAAGCTTTCGGCCATGAGCAGTTCTTC
CDR3 protein: CASSKRTQAFGHEQFF

J gene: TRBJ2-3
D gene: NA
V gene: TRBV7-9
clone size: NA
CDR3 DNA: TGTGCCAGCAGCTTAGCGCGGGCTGAAGATACGCAGTATTTT
CDR3 protein: CASSLARAEDTQYF

J gene: TRBJ2-1
D gene: TRBD2
V gene: TRBV18
clone size: NA
CDR3 DNA: TGTGCCAGCTCCCGGTCCGGGACTAGCGGCCCGGATGAGCAGTTCTTC
CDR3 protein: CASSRSGTSGPDEQFF

J gene: TRBJ2-3
D gene: TRBD2
V gene: TRBV5-1
clone size: NA
CDR3 DNA: TGCGCCAGCAGCTCACGGACTAGCGGGACTAGCACAGATACGCAGTATTTT
CDR3 protein: CASSSRTSGTSTDTQYF

J gene: TRBJ1-5
D gene: NA
V gene: TRBV15
clone size: NA
CDR3 DNA: TGTGCCACCAGCAGAGATCGGGGGGTTGGTCAGCCCCAGCATTTT
CDR3 protein: CATSRDRGVGQPQHF

J gene: TRBJ2-2
D gene: NA
V gene: TRBV12-3/TRBV12-4
clone size: many
CDR3 DNA: TGTGCCAGCAGTTTAGATAGAGCTTCCGGGGAGCTGTTTTTT
CDR3 protein: CASSLDRASGELFF

J gene: TRBJ2-1
D gene: TRBD2
V gene: TRBV9
clone size: NA
CDR3 DNA: TGTGCCAGCAGCGTAGTTCCTAGCGGGGGTTACAATGAGCAGTTCTTC
CDR3 protein: CASSVVPSGGYNEQFF

J gene: TRBJ2-2
D gene: TRBD2
V gene: TRBV7-3
clone size: NA
CDR3 DNA: TGTGCCAGCAGCTTAAGCTTCGGGGCGGGAGTCGGGGAGCTGTTTTTT
CDR3 protein: CASSLSFGAGVGELFF

J gene: TRBJ2-3
D gene: TRBD2
V gene: TRBV7-8
clone size: NA
CDR3 DNA: TGTGCCAGCAGCCCGAACGGACTAGCTGTTGTCGGCACAGATACGCAGTATTTT
CDR3 protein: CASSPNGLAVVGTDTQYF

J gene: TRBJ2-1
D gene: NA
V gene: TRBV29-1
clone size: NA
CDR3 DNA: TGCAGCGTTGCCTGGTACAATGAGCAGTTCTTC
CDR3 protein: CSVAWYNEQFF

J gene: TRBJ1-2
D gene: TRBD1
V gene: TRBV12-3/TRBV12-4
clone size: few
CDR3 DNA: TGTGCCAGCAGTTTTGTCCCTGGGACAGGTCGAAGCTATGGCTACACCTTC
CDR3 protein: CASSFVPGTGRSYGYTF

J gene: TRBJ1-2
D gene: NA
V gene: TRBV15
clone size: few
CDR3 DNA: TGTGCCACCAGGTCCGATGCCTATGGCTACACCTTC
CDR3 protein: CATRSDAYGYTF

J gene: TRBJ1-5
D gene: NA
V gene: TRBV10-3
clone size: NA
CDR3 DNA: TGTGCCATCAGTGAGTCGAAGGGGGGGTTCGATCAGCCCCAGCATTTT
CDR3 protein: CAISESKGGFDQPQHF

J gene: TRBJ2-1
D gene: NA
V gene: TRBV20-1
clone size: NA
CDR3 DNA: TGCAGTGCCCCCCAGGGAGCAAGCCACGGGCAGTTCTTC
CDR3 protein: CSAPQGASHGQFF

J gene: TRBJ1-1
D gene: NA
V gene: TRBV6-5
clone size: many
CDR3 DNA: TGTGCCAGCAGTTCCCGCAGCGTTAACACTGAAGCTTTCTTT
CDR3 protein: CASSSRSVNTEAFF